This entry lists 24 T cell receptor beta chains sequenced from one sample in a study of T cells after yellow fever vaccination. TCRdb reprocessed the 5' RACE reads via MiXCR and lists one record per CDR3 protein. The sample has 500,000 to 700,000 distinct CDR3 sequences, roughly 21% seen once. The input for sequencing was PBMCs, taken 15 days after the yellow fever booster vaccination. Receptors originate from a man aged 30 to 39 who received the YFV17D yellow fever vaccine.

The chain combines TRBV6-2 or TRBV6-3 with TRBJ2-1, with a weak D call TRBD2 (5 bases). The CDR3 is 15 amino acids. Germline V gene sequence: CDR1 MNHEY, CDR2 SVGEGT. V shed 10 bases and J shed 7 bases, with 23 bases lying between them. The DNA of the CDR3 is TGTGCCATCAAAGAGGGAGAGATTACCGCGAATGAGCAGTTCTTC. Protein sequence: CAIKEGEITANEQFF.

This chain connects TRBV7-9 to TRBJ1-6, with 7 bases matching TRBD1. The length of the CDR3 is 14 residues. CDR1 is SEHNR and CDR2 is FQNEAQ in the germline V gene (reference sequence). V lost 3 bases to trimming and J lost 7 bases; unmatched junction nucleotides: 3. The CDR3 protein is CASSLGQMNSPLHF. CDR3 DNA sequence: TGTGCCAGCAGCTTGGGACAGATGAATTCACCCCTCCACTTT.

This clonotype was recorded a few times. The chain uses TRBV7-9 and TRBJ2-1; TRBD1 is a possible D gene (5 bases). Germline V gene sequence: CDR1 SEHNR, CDR2 FQNEAQ (reference sequence). V shed 0 bases and J shed 6 bases, with 12 bases lying between them. The CDR3 runs to 15 residues. The DNA of the CDR3 is TGTGCCAGCAGCTTAGCGGCGCTAACAGGCAATGAGCAGTTCTTC. Translation: CASSLAALTGNEQFF. The full variable domain, in which reference TRBV7-9 and TRBJ2-1 provide the parts outside the CDR3, is DTGVSQNPRHKITKRGQNVTFRCDPISEHNRLYWYRQTLGQGPEFLTYFQNEAQLEKSRLLSDRFSAERPKGSFSTLEIQRTEQGDSAMYLCASSLAALTGNEQFFGPGTRLTVL.

The sample holds a few counts of this clonotype. The V and J genes are TRBV7-2 and TRBJ2-5; TRBD2 agrees at 10 bases. CDR1 and CDR2 (germline): SGHTA, FQGNSA. The CDR3 length is 15 residues. The V segment lost 3 bases and the J segment 4 bases; nucleotides outside the gene matches: 5. The CDR3 DNA follows: TGTGCCAGCAGCTTTTCTAGCGGGAGAGGAGAGACCCAGTACTTC. This encodes CASSFSSGRGETQYF.

The J gene is TRBJ2-1, the V gene TRBV5-1, with 9 bases fitting TRBD1. This CDR3 is built from 13 residues. Looked up from germline, CDR1 is SGHRS and CDR2 is YFSETQ. With V trimmed by 4 bases and J by 8 bases, 4 bases remained unmatched. CDR3 sequence (DNA): TGCGCCAGCAGCCAAGGACAGGGGTATGAGCAGTTCTTC. Translated: CASSQGQGYEQFF.

The genes are TRBV11-2 and TRBJ2-1, with 9 bases identical to TRBD2. V shed 5 bases and J 5 bases; nucleotides not matched to a gene: 7. CDR1 and CDR2 (germline): SGHAT, FQNNGV. There are 15 residues in the CDR3. CDR3 in amino acids: CASSPRLAENNEQFF. CDR3 in DNA: TGTGCCAGCAGCCCACGACTAGCGGAGAACAATGAGCAGTTCTTC. Full variable domain (rest looked up from reference TRBV11-2 and TRBJ2-1): EAGVAQSPRYKIIEKRQSVAFWCNPISGHATLYWYQQILGQGPKLLIQFQNNGVVDDSQLPKDRFSAERLKGVDSTLKIQPAKLEDSAVYLCASSPRLAENNEQFFGPGTRLTVL.

This clonotype occurred a few times. The chain recombines TRBV29-1 with TRBJ1-4; TRBD1 matches at 10 bases. From germline, CDR1 is SQVTM and CDR2 ANQGSEA. V lost 6 bases to trimming and J lost 7 bases; unmatched junction nucleotides: 8. The CDR3 sequence is 14 residues long. The CDR3 protein is CSVGYGDRGEKLFF. The CDR3 nucleotides read TGCAGCGTGGGGTATGGGGACAGGGGTGAAAAACTGTTTTTT.

The chain employs TRBV6-2 or TRBV6-3 and TRBJ2-4; possibly TRBD1 for D (6 bases). Germline V lookup: CDR1 MNHEY, CDR2 SVGEGT. V dropped 6 bases and J dropped 3 bases, with 15 bases sitting between them. CDR3 length: 15 amino acids. This CDR3 reads CASSPGRDNKNIQYF. Here the CDR3 DNA reads TGTGCCAGCAGCCCCGGACGGGACAACAAAAACATTCAGTACTTC.

The chain couples TRBV4-1 to TRBJ2-7; 8 bases are shared with TRBD1. This CDR3 has 15 residues. After removal of 4 bases from V and 4 bases from J, the junction contained 9 bases not matched to a gene. The germline V gene encodes CDR1 MGHRA and CDR2 YSYEKL. The CDR3 spells CASSRSQGGSYEQYF. Here the CDR3 DNA reads TGCGCCAGCAGCCGATCACAGGGGGGCAGTTACGAGCAGTACTTC.

This clonotype came up a few times. V is TRBV15 and J is TRBJ2-3; D unclear. Germline CDR1 reads LNHNV; CDR2 reads YYDKDF (reference sequence). V was pared by 5 bases and J by 2 bases, with 8 bases between. The CDR3 contains 13 residues. The CDR3 nucleotides read TGTGCCACCAGCGAAGGTCCCACAGATACGCAGTATTTT. Amino acid sequence: CATSEGPTDTQYF.

This chain joins TRBV12-3 or TRBV12-4 and TRBJ2-3; no firm D call. The V gene lost 1 base and the J gene lost 7 bases, with 21 bases spanning the gap. This CDR3 region has 17 residues. CDR3 in amino acids: CASSLVLGSPSVYTQYF. CDR3 nucleotide sequence: TGTGCCAGCAGTTTAGTTTTAGGATCCCCGTCGGTATATACGCAGTATTTT.

The V call is TRBV20-1, the J call TRBJ2-5; D is unresolved. The CDR3 contains 12 residues. The germline V gene encodes CDR1 DFQATT and CDR2 SNEGSKA (reference sequence). V lost 4 bases, J lost 2 bases, and 8 bases lay in between. The CDR3 spells CSATLTQETQYF. Written as DNA, the CDR3 is TGCAGTGCTACCCTAACTCAAGAGACCCAGTACTTC.

This chain joins TRBV3-1 and TRBJ1-1; possible D gene TRBD1, 5 bases. V shed 7 bases and J shed 3 bases, with 15 bases lying between them. In germline, CDR1 is LGHDT, CDR2 YNNKEL (reference sequence). The CDR3 extends over 14 amino acids. CDR3 sequence reads: CASKDWGGDTEAFF. The CDR3 DNA follows: TGTGCCAGCAAAGATTGGGGGGGAGACACTGAAGCTTTCTTT.

This clonotype was picked up a small number of times. The chain uses TRBV25-1 and TRBJ1-6; D possibly corresponds to TRBD1 (5 bases). Trimming took off 1 base at V and 7 bases at J, with 11 bases between the two ends. Germline lookup yields CDR1 MGHDK and CDR2 SYGVNS. The CDR3 is 15 residues long. CDR3 DNA sequence: TGTGCCAGCAGTGAATTCGGGGACGGAAATTCACCCCTCCACTTT. It is translated as CASSEFGDGNSPLHF.

The chain combines TRBV7-2 with TRBJ2-4; D ambiguous. Deletions cut 5 bases from V and 15 bases from J, with 17 bases between. Germline assignment: CDR1 SGHTA and CDR2 FQGNSA. The CDR3 sequence is 12 residues long. The DNA for the CDR3 is TGTGCCAGCAGCCTGGGCGCGGACCCCCCGTACTTC. Its protein product is CASSLGADPPYF.

V and J are TRBV29-1 and TRBJ1-1; TRBD1 matches at 7 bases. The germline gives CDR1 SQVTM, CDR2 ANQGSEA. The CDR3 is made up of 16 amino acids. V trimming: 6 bases; J trimming: 0 bases; junction bases outside the gene matches: 13. The CDR3 reads CSVLPRDRNMNTEAFF. The CDR3 nucleotides read TGCAGCGTCCTCCCGAGGGACAGAAACATGAACACTGAAGCTTTCTTT.

Ten or more counts support this clonotype. CDR3 sequence reads: CASSPYTPGLAGTNEQFF. The CDR3 coding sequence is TGTGCCAGCAGCCCCTACACCCCTGGACTAGCGGGGACCAATGAGCAGTTCTTC. The gene calls are TRBV7-8 and TRBJ2-1, with 12 bases aligning to TRBD2. V dropped 5 bases and J dropped 6; count of bases not matched to a gene: 14. The CDR3 runs to 18 residues. Germline CDR1 SGHVS, CDR2 FQNEAQ.

The V and J genes are TRBV20-1 and TRBJ1-1; 8 bases fit TRBD1. Germline assignment: CDR1 DFQATT and CDR2 SNEGSKA (reference sequence). The CDR3 consists of 14 residues. The V and J ends lost 4 bases and 10 bases, in that order; junction bases with no gene match: 14. CDR3 amino acids: CSATAETGVGVAFF. The CDR3 DNA reads TGCAGTGCTACGGCAGAGACAGGGGTGGGAGTAGCTTTCTTT.

This clonotype has more than one count but fewer than ten. The chain employs TRBV28 and TRBJ2-7, with 15 bases aligning to TRBD2. V shed 3 bases, J shed 4 bases, and the junction held 13 bases outside the gene matches. From germline, CDR1 is MDHEN and CDR2 SYDVKM. The CDR3 is 19 residues long. In DNA, the CDR3 is TGTGCCAGCAGTTTCAGCGGACTAGCGGGAGGGCCGTCGGTTTACGAGCAGTACTTC. Protein sequence: CASSFSGLAGGPSVYEQYF.

The chain carries TRBV7-2 and TRBJ2-7; tentative D call: TRBD1 (5 bases). The CDR3 has 14 amino acids. V lost 1 base and J lost 8, with 15 bases in between. Germline values: CDR1 SGHTA, CDR2 FQGNSA. CDR3 residues: CASSLVQGLSKQYF. The CDR3 region has the DNA TGTGCCAGCAGCTTAGTTCAGGGCCTTAGCAAGCAGTACTTC. The variable domain in full, completed from reference TRBV7-2 and TRBJ2-7, reads GAGVSQSPSNKVTEKGKDVELRCDPISGHTALYWYRQSLGQGLEFLIYFQGNSAPDKSGLPSDRFSAERTGGSVSTLTIQRTQQEDSAVYLCASSLVQGLSKQYFGPGTRLTVT.

There are a few counts of this clonotype. The chain has TRBV7-2 and TRBJ2-7; D is uncertain. V was cut by 6 bases and J by 2 bases, with 14 bases left in between. Looked up from germline, CDR1 is SGHTA and CDR2 is FQGNSA. The length of the CDR3 is 14 residues. CDR3 region: CASSQNDGAYEQYF. The CDR3 DNA reads as TGTGCCAGCAGTCAAAATGACGGCGCCTACGAGCAGTACTTC.

The table lists this clonotype with a few counts. The chain joins TRBV19 to TRBJ1-4, with unresolved D. Germline CDR1 reads LNHDA; CDR2 reads SQIVND (reference sequence). The CDR3 covers 11 residues. Between the trimmed V and J ends, which lost 4 bases and 8 bases, there was a span of 5 bases. In DNA form, the CDR3 reads TGTGCCAGTAGTACGACCGAAAAACTGTTTTTT. This encodes CASSTTEKLFF.

This clonotype was observed a handful of times. The rearrangement uses TRBV30 and TRBJ2-1; the D call may be TRBD1 or TRBD2 (5 bases each). CDR3 size: 13 residues. The V gene lost 8 bases and the J gene lost 0 bases, with 11 bases spanning the gap. Germline loops: CDR1 GTSNPN, CDR2 SVGIG (reference sequence). CDR3 in DNA: TGTGCCGGGGACGGTTTCTCCTACAATGAGCAGTTCTTC. Translated: CAGDGFSYNEQFF.

A few counts support this clonotype. The chain recombines TRBV4-3 with TRBJ1-1; no reliable D call. The length of the CDR3 is 14 residues. The V and J ends lost 1 base and 0 bases respectively, with 6 bases between them. Per the germline V gene, CDR1 is LGHNA and CDR2 is YSLEER. The CDR3 coding sequence is TGCGCCAGCAGCCAAGGGGCAGTGAACACTGAAGCTTTCTTT. This codes for CASSQGAVNTEAFF.